The 32 T cell receptor beta chains presented below share a single source sample, sequenced in a study of CD8 T cells in ankylosing spondylitis (dated by TCRdb to the late 2010s). Library prep was done by 5' RACE. Instrument used: Illumina MiSeq. Clones were called with MiXCR by TCRdb after fastp trimmed the public reads at Q25, and only in-frame beta chains were retained. When rows share a CDR3 protein, they turn into one entry using the most common DNA and genes. The sample table shows 27,000 or so distinct CDR3 sequences, and 7.9% are seen once. The ten largest make up around 30% of the sample. Source material: blood. The receptors come from a male donor with ankylosing spondylitis or in good health (not recorded which).

This clonotype has more than one count but fewer than ten. CDR3 amino acids: CAWSVPAGLRTEAFF. CDR3 sequence (DNA): TGTGCCTGGAGTGTACCAGCGGGGCTTAGGACTGAAGCTTTCTTT. V usage is TRBV30 and J usage is TRBJ1-1; tentative D call: TRBD1 (5 bases). The V end lost 0 bases, the J end lost 5 bases, and 16 bases lay between the germline ends. The CDR3 runs to 15 residues. Germline V gene data show CDR1 as GTSNPN and CDR2 as SVGIG (reference sequence).

This chain links TRBV20-1 with TRBJ1-1; D is uncertain. This CDR3 comprises 19 residues. Trimming took 0 bases from V and 1 from J, leaving 24 bases between them. The germline gives CDR1 DFQATT, CDR2 SNEGSKA (reference sequence). CDR3 sequence: CSARDEFLLSSRKNTEAFF. CDR3 nucleotides: TGCAGTGCTAGAGATGAATTTCTTTTGAGCAGCCGTAAGAACACTGAAGCTTTCTTT.

This clonotype was counted a few times. This rearrangement joins TRBV7-9 to TRBJ1-4; weak D call: TRBD1 (5 bases). The ends were cut back, 5 bases at V and 11 bases at J, with 30 bases in the middle. Germline CDR1 SEHNR, CDR2 FQNEAQ (reference sequence). The CDR3 is 18 residues long. CDR3 sequence (DNA): TGTGCCAGCAGCCGCCCCCGGGACCTCCTTAAGCCGGACGGCAAACTGTTTTTT. It yields the protein CASSRPRDLLKPDGKLFF.

The rearrangement joins TRBV25-1 to TRBJ1-3; unclear D gene. Trimming removed 6 bases from V and 0 bases from J, with 6 bases in between. Per germline, CDR1 MGHDK and CDR2 SYGVNS. This CDR3 region has 13 residues. CDR3 nucleotides: TGTGCCAGCAGGGTTAACTCTGGAAACACCATATATTTT. Amino acid sequence: CASRVNSGNTIYF.

This clonotype has a handful of counts. The chain is built from TRBV28 and TRBJ2-1; TRBD2 matches at 7 bases. The germline V gene has CDR1 MDHEN and CDR2 SYDVKM. J lost 6 bases, V lost 6 bases, and 11 bases had no gene match. CDR3 size: 15 residues. DNA for the CDR3: TGTGCCAGCAGCCCCATGAGACTAGCCTCCAATGAGCAGTTCTTC. Translation gives CASSPMRLASNEQFF.

The chain links TRBV27 to TRBJ2-3; TRBD2 agrees at 7 bases. Germline trimming cut 4 bases from V and 8 bases from J; bases unmatched to any gene: 3. Germline CDR1 MNHEY, CDR2 SMNVEV (reference sequence). This CDR3 is built from 12 residues. As DNA, the CDR3 is TGTGCCAGCAGTTGGAGGGAGGGTACGCAGTATTTT. Amino acids: CASSWREGTQYF.

The table lists this clonotype with a few counts. V is TRBV15 and J is TRBJ1-5; D is undetermined. CDR3 size: 13 residues. The germline gives CDR1 LNHNV, CDR2 YYDKDF (reference sequence). The germline V and J ends were trimmed by 1 base and 5 bases, with 6 bases remaining between them. DNA of the CDR3: TGTGCCACCAGCAGAGGGCGTCATCAGCCCCAGCATTTT. Translation: CATSRGRHQPQHF.

This clonotype was counted at least ten times. Written as DNA, the CDR3 is TGTGCCAGCAGTTACCGGGACAGATATAGGGAGACCCAGTACTTC. This codes for CASSYRDRYRETQYF. The chain is built from TRBV12-3 or TRBV12-4 and TRBJ2-5, with TRBD1 identical over 7 bases. V was clipped by 4 bases and J by 5 bases; unmatched bases: 10. This CDR3 spans 15 amino acids.

The rearrangement links TRBV20-1 to TRBJ2-3, with a weak D call TRBD2 (6 bases). V was trimmed by 3 bases and J by 6 bases, leaving 10 bases between them. CDR3 length: 12 residues. CDR1 and CDR2 (germline): DFQATT, SNEGSKA (reference sequence). Here the CDR3 DNA reads TGCAGTGCTAGTAAAGGAGGGGATACGCAGTATTTT. Its translation: CSASKGGDTQYF.

V gene TRBV25-1 combines with J gene TRBJ2-3; unclear D gene. CDR3 size: 13 residues. The germline gives CDR1 MGHDK, CDR2 SYGVNS. Trimming removed 3 bases from V and 6 bases from J, with 10 bases in between. CDR3 coding DNA: TGTGCCAGCAGTGAGAAGGGCCGGGATACGCAGTATTTT. Translated, it gives CASSEKGRDTQYF.

About this clonotype: A read error is possible here, since a much larger clone lies one base away. The CDR3 reads CASSSTKQGRGEQFF. The CDR3 nucleotides read TGTGCCAGCAGCTCTACCAAACAGGGCCGGGGTGAGCAGTTCTTC. The V call is TRBV28, the J call TRBJ2-1; D may be TRBD1 (6 bases). Germline V gives CDR1 MDHEN, CDR2 SYDVKM. The CDR3 contains 15 residues. Trimming left V 6 bases short and J 9 bases short, with 21 bases between.

This clonotype was picked up a small number of times. This chain joins TRBV5-1 and TRBJ2-5; the D gene could be TRBD1 or TRBD2 (5 bases each). The CDR3 runs to 14 residues. Between the trimmed V and J ends, which lost 0 bases and 5 bases, there was a span of 11 bases. Germline lookup yields CDR1 SGHRS and CDR2 YFSETQ. CDR3 residues: CASSLGPGTETQYF. CDR3 in DNA: TGCGCCAGCAGCTTGGGTCCGGGGACGGAGACCCAGTACTTC.

This clonotype was picked up a small number of times. The genes are TRBV20-1 and TRBJ2-2, with D possibly matching TRBD2 (6 bases). The CDR3 loop spans 15 amino acids. CDR1 is DFQATT and CDR2 is SNEGSKA in the germline V gene (reference sequence). Trimming cost V 1 base and J 2 bases, with 11 bases left between them. The CDR3 is CSARATGVNTGELFF. In DNA, the CDR3 is TGCAGTGCTAGAGCAACGGGGGTAAACACCGGGGAGCTGTTTTTT.

In this sample, this clonotype turned up a few times. This chain joins TRBV9 and TRBJ1-1; D possibly corresponds to TRBD1 (6 bases). Germline V gene lookup returns CDR1 SGDLS and CDR2 YYNGEE. CDR3 length: 14 amino acids. The V end lost 3 bases, the J end lost 6 bases, and 15 bases lay between the germline ends. This CDR3 reads CASSAEGVFAEAFF. DNA of the CDR3: TGTGCCAGCAGCGCAGAGGGGGTATTCGCTGAAGCTTTCTTT.

J is TRBJ2-3 and V is TRBV14; D is ambiguous. This CDR3 comprises 13 residues. V lost 4 bases to trimming and J lost 1 base, with 6 bases between them. Germline V lookup: CDR1 SGHDN, CDR2 FVKESK. The chain's CDR3 is CASSRRGTDTQYF. The CDR3 DNA is TGTGCCAGCAGCCGTAGGGGCACAGATACGCAGTATTTT.

The chain uses TRBV12-3 or TRBV12-4 and TRBJ1-1; possibly TRBD1 for D (5 bases). The V end was cut by 6 bases, the J end by 4 bases, with 18 bases between. The CDR3 runs to 15 residues. The CDR3 region is CASSLGLGVATEAFF. The CDR3 coding sequence is TGTGCCAGCAGCCTAGGTCTGGGGGTGGCCACTGAAGCTTTCTTT.

At least ten counts were recorded for this clonotype. The rearrangement uses TRBV5-1 and TRBJ2-2; D ambiguous. This CDR3 has 14 residues. Germline lookup yields CDR1 SGHRS and CDR2 YFSETQ. Trimming left V 1 base short and J 6 bases short, with 10 bases between. CDR3 sequence (DNA): TGCGCCAGCAGCTTGAAACAGATCCCCGGGGAGCTGTTTTTT. Its protein is CASSLKQIPGELFF.

The V gene is TRBV27, the J gene TRBJ2-7; possibly TRBD2 for D (5 bases). The V end lost 3 bases, the J end lost 2 bases, and 11 bases lay between the germline ends. CDR1 and CDR2 from the germline V gene are MNHEY and SMNVEV (reference sequence). This CDR3 has 14 residues. CDR3 residues: CASSFSRDTYEQYV. The CDR3 nucleotides read TGTGCCAGCAGTTTTTCGAGGGATACCTACGAGCAGTACGTC.

This clonotype was detected only a few times. This rearrangement joins TRBV28 to TRBJ2-3; the D gene is possibly TRBD2 (5 bases). This CDR3 comprises 16 residues. Germline lookup yields CDR1 MDHEN and CDR2 SYDVKM. Trimming removed 2 bases from V and 4 bases from J, with 16 bases in between. In nucleotides, the CDR3 is TGTGCCAGCAGTTTAGGAGGAGGCTTCGGCCCAGATACGCAGTATTTT. This encodes CASSLGGGFGPDTQYF.

This clonotype was found a few times. Mismatch with germline at one junction end may stem from a read error. The chain carries TRBV9 and TRBJ2-3, with 14 bases that match TRBD2. Germline V gene lookup returns CDR1 SGDLS and CDR2 YYNGEE. This CDR3 has 17 amino acids. Here the CDR3 reads CVSSPYEGTSGSNLQYF. The CDR3 region has the DNA TGTGTCAGCAGCCCCTATGAGGGGACTAGCGGGAGTAATTTACAGTATTTT.

Many counts were recorded for this clonotype. The chain uses TRBV7-2 and TRBJ2-3; a possible D gene is TRBD2 (5 bases). V was shortened by 1 base and J by 6 bases, with 17 bases between the two germline ends. This CDR3 is 16 amino acids long. CDR1 SGHTA and CDR2 FQGNSA come from the germline V gene. The CDR3 reads CASSLGLPRMADTQYF. DNA for the CDR3: TGTGCCAGCAGCTTAGGACTACCCCGAATGGCCGATACGCAGTATTTT. Supplemented by reference TRBV7-2 and TRBJ2-3, the full variable domain reads GAGVSQSPSNKVTEKGKDVELRCDPISGHTALYWYRQSLGQGLEFLIYFQGNSAPDKSGLPSDRFSAERTGGSVSTLTIQRTQQEDSAVYLCASSLGLPRMADTQYFGPGTRLTVL.

This clonotype has ten or more counts. The chain links TRBV7-9 to TRBJ2-2; the D is unclear. V was pared by 5 bases and J by 4 bases, with 11 bases between. This CDR3 spans 14 amino acids. CDR1 is SEHNR, CDR2 FQNEAQ, per germline (reference sequence). The CDR3, as DNA: TGTGCCAGCAGCCCCCCGCTCGGCACCGGGGAGCTGTTTTTT. The encoded protein is CASSPPLGTGELFF.

V and J are TRBV5-6 and TRBJ1-2; D perhaps matches TRBD1 (5 bases). Germline values: CDR1 SGHDT, CDR2 YYEEEE. The V gene lost 5 bases and the J gene lost 4 bases, with 9 bases spanning the gap. This CDR3 has 12 residues. CDR3 sequence reads: CASSRDGYGYTF. The CDR3 DNA follows: TGTGCCAGCAGTCGGGACGGCTATGGCTACACCTTC.

This clonotype was detected a few times. The rearrangement uses TRBV7-6 and TRBJ2-2; 9 nucleotides align to TRBD2. Germline trimming cut 1 base from V and 4 bases from J; bases unmatched to any gene: 7. From germline, CDR1 is SGHVS and CDR2 FNYEAQ. The CDR3 contains 17 residues. CDR3 region: CASSLDSLAGSTGELFF. The CDR3 DNA reads TGTGCCAGCAGCTTAGATAGTCTAGCGGGGTCCACCGGGGAGCTGTTTTTT. The full variable domain, its missing parts supplied by reference TRBV7-6 and TRBJ2-2, is GAGVSQSPRYKVTKRGQDVALRCDPISGHVSLYWYRQALGQGPEFLTYFNYEAQQDKSGLPNDRFSAERPEGSISTLTIQRTEQRDSAMYRCASSLDSLAGSTGELFFGEGSRLTVL.

This clonotype was counted between two and nine times. The genes are TRBV6-5 and TRBJ1-1; possible D gene TRBD1, 5 bases. This CDR3 is 14 amino acids long. V was clipped by 6 bases and J by 1 base, with 12 bases between them. CDR1 is MNHEY, CDR2 SVGAGI, per germline. This CDR3 reads CASRFGGENTEAFF. The CDR3 bases are TGTGCCAGCAGGTTTGGAGGGGAGAACACTGAAGCTTTCTTT.

The chain couples TRBV7-8 to TRBJ2-2; no definite D call. V was shortened by 0 bases and J by 2 bases, with 10 bases between the two germline ends. This CDR3 has 16 residues. Germline-derived CDR1 and CDR2 are SGHVS and FQNEAQ. CDR3: CASSLASSGNTGELFF. CDR3 sequence (DNA): TGTGCCAGCAGCTTAGCGTCGTCAGGCAACACCGGGGAGCTGTTTTTT.

This clonotype was picked up a small number of times. The CDR3 DNA sequence: TGCAGCGTGGGACCCGGGGCGCCAGCCGGGGAGCTGTTTTTT. It specifies CSVGPGAPAGELFF. The chain uses TRBV29-1 and TRBJ2-2; TRBD1 or TRBD2 may be the D gene (5 bases each). V shed 6 bases and J shed 6 bases, with 17 bases lying between them. Germline-derived CDR1 and CDR2 are SQVTM and ANQGSEA. CDR3 length: 14 residues.

V usage is TRBV4-1 and J usage is TRBJ1-4; no firm D call. Germline CDR1 is MGHRA and CDR2 is YSYEKL. V shed 1 base and J shed 0 bases, with 9 bases lying between them. The CDR3 sequence is 16 residues long. The CDR3, as DNA: TGCGCCAGCAGCCAAGTGGTCTTTGCAACTAATGAAAAACTGTTTTTT. Protein: CASSQVVFATNEKLFF.

The chain links TRBV18 to TRBJ2-7; a weak D match, TRBD2 (6 bases). Germline V gene sequence: CDR1 KGHSH, CDR2 LQKENI. The CDR3 totals 13 residues. Trimming left V 0 bases short and J 5 bases short, with 8 bases between. The CDR3 coding sequence is TGTGCCAGCTCACCACCGACTAGGGACGAGCAGTACGTC. Translated: CASSPPTRDEQYV.

The sample holds many counts of this clonotype. The chain joins TRBV7-2 to TRBJ2-2; no clear D. The CDR3 runs to 14 residues. V was cut by 1 base and J by 4 bases, with 7 bases left in between. Germline CDR1 and CDR2: SGHTA and FQGNSA. The CDR3 sequence is CASSLDGFTGELFF. The CDR3 coding sequence is TGTGCCAGCAGCTTAGATGGATTCACCGGGGAGCTGTTTTTT.

By its share, this clonotype is large. This chain joins TRBV7-9 and TRBJ2-3; 8 bases line up with TRBD2. Germline V CDR1 and CDR2: SEHNR, FQNEAQ (reference sequence). The length of the CDR3 is 18 residues. Trimming removed 5 bases from V and 0 bases from J; junction bases left unmatched: 13. CDR3 in DNA: TGTGCCAGCAGCCACGGACTAGCTGGGGTATCTAGCACAGATACGCAGTATTTT. Protein sequence: CASSHGLAGVSSTDTQYF.

V gene TRBV5-1 combines with J gene TRBJ1-1, with TRBD1 matching over 11 bases. CDR3 size: 15 residues. V was clipped by 4 bases and J by 10 bases; unmatched bases: 12. CDR1 and CDR2 (germline): SGHRS, YFSETQ. The CDR3 protein is CASSLSGTGGKRAFF. The CDR3 DNA follows: TGCGCCAGCAGCCTTAGTGGGACAGGGGGGAAAAGAGCTTTCTTT.